A single sample is the source of the 6 T cell receptor beta chains below, sequenced in a study of blood T cells in healthy people across ages. Next came a second PCR, run for about 6 to 12 cycles, which used a sample-barcoded 5' primer along with a J-beta primer mix. MiXCR was run by TCRdb on the 5' RACE reads, yielding one entry per CDR3 protein. The data show over 1,200,000 distinct CDR3 sequences, approximately 59% seen once. The source material was blood. The receptors here all came from a man aged 18-30 years in good health.

This chain uses TRBV30 with TRBJ2-1, with 11 bases matching TRBD2. Germline V gene data show CDR1 as GTSNPN and CDR2 as SVGIG (reference sequence). This CDR3 comprises 15 residues. The V segment lost 4 bases and the J segment 3 bases; nucleotides outside the gene matches: 5. The CDR3: CAWKPGLAGYNEQFF. The DNA for the CDR3 is TGTGCCTGGAAGCCAGGACTAGCGGGCTACAATGAGCAGTTCTTC.

This clonotype appeared a few times. This chain connects TRBV7-2 to TRBJ1-5; 7 bases are a match to TRBD1. Germline-derived CDR1 and CDR2 are SGHTA and FQGNSA. The CDR3 is 14 residues long. The trim removed 5 bases at V and 4 bases at J, leaving 5 bases unmatched. CDR3 in amino acids: CASSPQTGNQPQHF. DNA for the CDR3: TGTGCCAGCAGCCCCCAGACAGGGAATCAGCCCCAGCATTTT.

This chain joins TRBV5-1 and TRBJ1-6; D perhaps matches TRBD1 (5 bases). The CDR3 spans 15 residues. The germline V gene encodes CDR1 SGHRS and CDR2 YFSETQ. Trimming left V 2 bases short and J 5 bases short, with 11 bases between. The CDR3 region is CASSLRGVDNSPLHF. The DNA for the CDR3 is TGCGCCAGCAGCTTAAGGGGCGTGGATAATTCACCCCTCCACTTT. Full variable domain (remainder filled in from reference TRBV5-1 and TRBJ1-6): KAGVTQTPRYLIKTRGQQVTLSCSPISGHRSVSWYQQTPGQGLQFLFEYFSETQRNKGNFPGRFSGRQFSNSRSEMNVSTLELGDSALYLCASSLRGVDNSPLHFGNGTRLTVT.

The J gene is TRBJ2-3, the V gene TRBV9; D may be TRBD2 (5 bases). Per the germline V gene, CDR1 is SGDLS and CDR2 is YYNGEE. V dropped 5 bases and J dropped 6 bases, with 13 bases sitting between them. CDR3 length equals 13 residues. CDR3 residues: CASSSIGGDTQYF. For the CDR3, the DNA is TGTGCCAGCAGTTCTATCGGAGGCGATACGCAGTATTTT.

The chain links TRBV2 to TRBJ1-4; 9 nucleotides line up with TRBD1. V shed 3 bases, J shed 5 bases, and the junction held 4 bases outside the gene matches. This CDR3 spans 15 amino acids. The germline gives CDR1 SNHLY, CDR2 FYNNEI. The chain's CDR3 is CASSDPTGGNEKLFF. The CDR3 nucleotides are TGTGCCAGCAGTGACCCGACAGGGGGGAATGAAAAACTGTTTTTT.

The rearrangement links TRBV27 to TRBJ2-1; D gene ambiguous. Deletions cut 7 bases from V and 9 bases from J, with 7 bases between. The CDR3 consists of 10 residues. CDR1 is MNHEY, CDR2 SMNVEV, per germline (reference sequence). CDR3 loop: CASNHPEQFF. In DNA, the CDR3 is TGTGCCAGCAATCATCCTGAGCAGTTCTTC.